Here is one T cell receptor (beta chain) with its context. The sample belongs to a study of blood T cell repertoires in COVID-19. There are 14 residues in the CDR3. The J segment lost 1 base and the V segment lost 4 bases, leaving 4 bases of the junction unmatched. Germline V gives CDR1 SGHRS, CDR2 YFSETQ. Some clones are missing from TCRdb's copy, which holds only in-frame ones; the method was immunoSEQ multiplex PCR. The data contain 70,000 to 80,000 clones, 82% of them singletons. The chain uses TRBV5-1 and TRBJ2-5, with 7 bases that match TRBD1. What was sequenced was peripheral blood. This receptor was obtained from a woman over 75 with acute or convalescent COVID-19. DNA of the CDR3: TGCGCCAGCAGCCAAAGGGGGCCCCAAGAGACCCAGTACTTC. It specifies CASSQRGPQETQYF.